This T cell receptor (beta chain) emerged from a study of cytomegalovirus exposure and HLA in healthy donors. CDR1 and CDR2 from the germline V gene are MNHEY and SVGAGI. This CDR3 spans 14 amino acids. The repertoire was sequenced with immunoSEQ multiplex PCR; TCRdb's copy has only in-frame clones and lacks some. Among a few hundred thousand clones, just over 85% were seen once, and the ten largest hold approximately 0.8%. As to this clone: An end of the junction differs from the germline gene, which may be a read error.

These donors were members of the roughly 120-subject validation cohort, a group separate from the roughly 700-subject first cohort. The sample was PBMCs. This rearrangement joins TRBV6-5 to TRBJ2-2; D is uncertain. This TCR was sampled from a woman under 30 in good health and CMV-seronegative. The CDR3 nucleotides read TGTGCCAGCAGTCTCATAGTGAACTCCGGGGAGCTGTTTTTT. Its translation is CASSLIVNSGELFF.